The sequence of this T cell receptor beta chain was determined in a study of lymphopenia after photon versus proton radiotherapy (dated by TCRdb to about 2019). About the full investigation: The study compared the immunological effects of photon versus proton radiation therapy in patients with gastrointestinal tumors who developed high-grade lymphopenia. The study aimed to characterize how the two radiation modalities differ in their impact on the immune system. The cohort included more than 15 patients with gastrointestinal tumors who developed lymphopenia after receiving either photon or proton therapy. Findings and caveats that apply to the study as a whole: The survival association was assessed only in patients who died, and the authors presented better survival with proton therapy as a possibility rather than a demonstrated result. Across the cohort, among patients who died, a greater drop in TCR diversity after the nadir was inversely correlated with overall survival time. After the lymphocyte count nadir, photon-treated repertoires showed oligoclonal expansion, especially of CD8+ Temra cells, which drove the drop in diversity. During treatment, patients who received photon therapy lost naive T cells and TCR diversity and gained effector/memory populations, whereas patients who received proton therapy remained relatively stable.

The library was obtained by the immunoSEQ multiplex PCR assay. Deep sequencing of rearranged TCR beta loci, alongside multiparametric flow cytometry, was used to profile T cell repertoires. As stored in TCRdb, this immuneACCESS dataset retains in-frame rearrangements with V and J assigned. A fraction of the clones does not appear; measured against another copy, unresolved V genes explain less than half of the discrepancy, and the remainder lacks a known reason. In all, the sample holds fewer than 25,000 clones, and roughly 84% of those were seen once. Roughly 24% of the sample rests with the top ten. A word on this clone: No cognate antigen has been identified for it. No base quality information exists; no much larger clone differs at one position.

CDR1 SGDLS and CDR2 YYNGEE were looked up in the germline V gene. Here V drops 3 bases and J drops 8 bases, and the junction holds 18 bases not matched to any gene. There are 17 amino acids in the CDR3, from cysteine to phenylalanine inclusive. The CDR3 DNA has 51 bases and is translated from base 1. The V and J genes are TRBV9 and TRBJ1-1, and TRBD1 aligns with 8 junction nucleotides. The sequence came from a man aged 35 to 55 with gastric cancer. The sample in question was peripheral blood, obtained from a patient treated with photon-based radiotherapy. The encoded CDR3 is CASSAQRDRGREEEAFF. At the DNA level, the sequence is TGTGCCAGCAGCGCCCAAAGAGACAGGGGAAGGGAAGAGGAAGCTTTCTTT.